The 16 T cell receptor beta chains below come from one sample, sequenced in a study of long-term antiretroviral therapy in people with HIV. The immunoSEQ assay was v3.0, run at survey level. The table came from immunoSEQ multiplex PCR; TCRdb's copy has only in-frame clones and leaves some out. The sample shows approximately 39,000 clones, 80% of them seen only once. The source material was unsorted PBMCs, sampled 1.5 years after starting antiretroviral therapy. The receptors shown here come from a man aged 18 to 29 with HIV.

The chain joins TRBV5-1 to TRBJ2-3, with unresolved D. The germline V gene encodes CDR1 SGHRS and CDR2 YFSETQ. This CDR3 is 15 amino acids long. Trimming cost V 4 bases and J 0 bases, with 12 bases left between them. The CDR3 here is CASSGVAASTDTQYF. CDR3 bases: TGCGCCAGCAGCGGGGTGGCGGCTAGCACAGATACGCAGTATTTT. Looking up the rest from reference TRBV5-1 and TRBJ2-3 gives the full variable domain: KAGVTQTPRYLIKTRGQQVTLSCSPISGHRSVSWYQQTPGQGLQFLFEYFSETQRNKGNFPGRFSGRQFSNSRSEMNVSTLELGDSALYLCASSGVAASTDTQYFGPGTRLTVL.

This clone has a single count. The genes are TRBV7-8 and TRBJ2-3, with D perhaps assigned TRBD1 or TRBD2 (5 bases each). The CDR3 runs 11 residues. Trimming cost V 0 bases and J 14 bases, with 9 bases left between them. Germline CDR1 and CDR2: SGHVS and FQNEAQ. The CDR3 sequence is CASSLAGVMYF. The CDR3 coding sequence is TGTGCCAGCAGCTTAGCGGGGGTTATGTATTTT.

This chain links TRBV19 with TRBJ1-5; a weak D match, TRBD1 (6 bases). The V and J ends lost 2 bases and 5 bases respectively, with 13 bases between them. There are 15 residues in the CDR3. Germline CDR1 is LNHDA and CDR2 is SQIVND (reference sequence). The CDR3 sequence: CASSISPGVHQPQHF. The CDR3 nucleotides are TGTGCCAGTAGTATATCCCCAGGGGTTCATCAGCCCCAGCATTTT.

The V gene is TRBV29-1, the J gene TRBJ2-1; 8 bases align to TRBD2. The CDR3 length is 15 residues. Germline CDR1 SQVTM, CDR2 ANQGSEA. The V segment lost 8 bases and the J segment 5 bases; nucleotides outside the gene matches: 14. The CDR3 here is CSTIEAIAGNNEQFF. CDR3 sequence (DNA): TGCAGCACCATCGAGGCGATAGCGGGGAACAATGAGCAGTTCTTC.

V usage is TRBV11-2 and J usage is TRBJ1-2; D is undetermined. In germline, CDR1 is SGHAT, CDR2 FQNNGV. V gave up 3 bases and J gave up 0 bases, with 14 bases separating them. The CDR3 totals 16 residues. The CDR3 DNA reads TGTGCCAGCAGCTTCCAGACCAACTCAGCTAACTATGGCTACACCTTC. This gives the protein CASSFQTNSANYGYTF. Complete variable domain (other parts from reference TRBV11-2 and TRBJ1-2): EAGVAQSPRYKIIEKRQSVAFWCNPISGHATLYWYQQILGQGPKLLIQFQNNGVVDDSQLPKDRFSAERLKGVDSTLKIQPAKLEDSAVYLCASSFQTNSANYGYTFGSGTRLTVV.

This clone has a single count. The rearrangement links TRBV4-1 to TRBJ2-5; the match to TRBD1 covers 8 bases. V trimming: 1 base; J trimming: 3 bases; junction bases outside the gene matches: 13. Germline V gives CDR1 MGHRA, CDR2 YSYEKL. The CDR3 has 18 residues. The CDR3 spells CASSQAPDRADIEETQYF. CDR3 nucleotide sequence: TGCGCCAGCAGCCAAGCCCCGGACAGGGCAGATATTGAAGAGACCCAGTACTTC.

The V and J genes are TRBV13 and TRBJ2-1; 10 bases are shared with TRBD2. The CDR3 contains 16 residues. V shed 3 bases and J 7 bases; nucleotides not matched to a gene: 9. Germline V gives CDR1 PRHDT, CDR2 FYEKMQ (reference sequence). The CDR3 loop reads CASSFRGAGGPNEQFF. CDR3 nucleotide sequence: TGTGCCAGCAGCTTTAGGGGAGCGGGAGGGCCAAATGAGCAGTTCTTC.

CDR3 region: CASSLAGNTIYF. The CDR3, as DNA: TGCGCCAGCAGCTTAGCCGGAAACACCATATATTTT. The chain uses TRBV5-1 and TRBJ1-3, with D unclear. The CDR3 is 12 residues long. Germline lookup yields CDR1 SGHRS and CDR2 YFSETQ. Trimming cost V 2 bases and J 4 bases, with 4 bases left between them.

The chain recombines TRBV5-1 with TRBJ1-2; D gene unclear. CDR3 size: 13 residues. V lost 2 bases and J lost 1, with 6 bases in between. Germline CDR1 SGHRS, CDR2 YFSETQ. CDR3 nucleotides: TGCGCCAGCAGCTTTGGCATTAACTATGGCTACACCTTC. This gives the protein CASSFGINYGYTF.

This chain uses TRBV6-6 with TRBJ2-2, with no clear D. In germline, CDR1 is MNHNY, CDR2 SVGAGI (reference sequence). This CDR3 spans 12 amino acids. Trimming pared 6 bases from V and 6 bases from J, leaving 8 bases between. CDR3 nucleotide sequence: TGTGCCAGCAGCCCGACCCCCGGGGAGCTGTTTTTT. It yields the protein CASSPTPGELFF.

The chain links TRBV7-2 to TRBJ2-7; 8 bases map to TRBD1. The germline V gene encodes CDR1 SGHTA and CDR2 FQGNSA. V dropped 5 bases and J dropped 8; count of bases not matched to a gene: 11. The CDR3 length is 14 residues. This CDR3 is CASSPGQESRKQYF. The CDR3 DNA sequence: TGTGCCAGCAGCCCGGGACAGGAGTCGAGGAAGCAGTACTTC.

V gene TRBV9 combines with J gene TRBJ2-1; 8 positions agree with TRBD2. With 4 bases clipped from V and 4 bases from J, the junction kept 13 bases outside the gene matches. This CDR3 has 17 residues. In germline, CDR1 is SGDLS, CDR2 YYNGEE. The CDR3 region is CASSPPQGRGVYNEQFF. CDR3 nucleotide sequence: TGTGCCAGCAGCCCCCCCCAGGGGCGGGGGGTTTACAATGAGCAGTTCTTC.

The chain employs TRBV6-1 and TRBJ2-7, with a weak D call TRBD2 (7 bases). Trimming cost V 11 bases and J 3 bases, with 20 bases left between them. Germline loops: CDR1 MNHNS, CDR2 SASEGT. The length of the CDR3 is 14 residues. This CDR3 reads CASWGGPPLYEQYF. The DNA for the CDR3 is TGTGCCTCCTGGGGGGGGCCCCCTCTCTACGAGCAGTACTTC.

This clone was picked up one time. This chain's CDR3 is CSVAPRGLNTEAFF. In DNA form, the CDR3 reads TGCAGCGTCGCTCCACGGGGCTTGAACACTGAAGCTTTCTTT. This chain joins TRBV29-1 and TRBJ1-1, with D maybe TRBD1 (5 bases). Per the germline V gene, CDR1 is SQVTM and CDR2 is ANQGSEA. The CDR3 totals 14 residues. Deletions cut 6 bases from V and 0 bases from J, with 14 bases between.

This clone has a handful of counts. The chain links TRBV7-6 to TRBJ2-1; D gene ambiguous. The CDR3 is made up of 13 amino acids. The germline V and J ends were trimmed by 5 bases and 5 bases, with 10 bases remaining between them. Germline V CDR1 and CDR2: SGHVS, FNYEAQ. This CDR3 is CASSLPPHNEQFF. DNA for the CDR3: TGTGCCAGCAGCCTCCCCCCCCACAATGAGCAGTTCTTC.

This clone was counted between two and nine times. The chain joins TRBV2 to TRBJ1-3; TRBD1 might be the D (6 bases). Per the germline V gene, CDR1 is SNHLY and CDR2 is FYNNEI. This CDR3 is 17 amino acids long. Trimming cost V 2 bases and J 5 bases, with 19 bases left between them. The CDR3 protein is CASSEILGADLRNTIYF. CDR3 coding DNA: TGTGCCAGCAGTGAAATTTTGGGGGCGGACTTAAGAAACACCATATATTTT.